The rows below give T cell receptor beta chains drawn from one sample of a study of T cells in Graves' hyperthyroidism and ophthalmopathy. TCRdb recomputed calls from the multiplex PCR reads with MiXCR, one row per CDR3 protein. The repertoire holds 480,000 or so distinct CDR3 sequences, with about 45% as singletons. The sample was peripheral blood or thyroid tissue (not recorded which). The receptors were gathered from an adult woman with Graves' disease, either hyperthyroidism or ophthalmopathy (not recorded which). CDR3s include the opening cysteine and the closing phenylalanine or tryptophan. A D gene is named only where the DNA matches it firmly. Rows give clone size only sometimes, using once, few, many, or a class for an expanded clone.

clone_size j_call v_call d_call cdr3_nt cdr3_aa
NA TRBJ2-2 TRBV7-9 NA TGTGCCAGCAGCTCAGGATTCGGGGAGCTGTTTTTT CASSSGFGELFF
NA TRBJ2-3 TRBV20-1 NA TGCAGTGCTCACCGGGAAACTAGCACAGATACGCAGTATTTT CSAHRETSTDTQYF
NA TRBJ1-2 TRBV6-5 NA TGTGCCAGCTTGGGCAGTAAGTTCGGCTACACCTTC CASLGSKFGYTF
many TRBJ1-5 TRBV7-2 NA TGTGCCAGCAGCCAGAGCAGCAATCAGCCCCAGCATTTT CASSQSSNQPQHF
many TRBJ2-7 TRBV7-8 NA TGTGCCAGCAGCTTCACAGGGAACTACGAGCAGTACTTC CASSFTGNYEQYF
NA TRBJ1-6 TRBV6-6 NA TGTGCCATCAGTGAGTCGAGAAGCACCCTCCACTTT CAISESRSTLHF
NA TRBJ2-5 TRBV20-1 NA TGCAGTGCCCCTGACCTCGGAGAGACCCAGTACTTC CSAPDLGETQYF
NA TRBJ1-5 TRBV29-1 TRBD1 TGCAGCGTCGCGACAGGGGGCAATCAGCCCCAGCATTTT CSVATGGNQPQHF
NA TRBJ1-1 TRBV2 NA TGTGCCAGCAGCCCCATGGGTCTGGGGAACACTGAAGCTTTCTTT CASSPMGLGNTEAFF
many TRBJ1-5 TRBV20-1 NA TGCAGTGCTAGCCGACAACAGGGTGGGGGTCAGCCCCAGCATTTT CSASRQQGGGQPQHF
many TRBJ1-1 TRBV7-9 NA TGTGCCAGCAGCTTAATCTACACTGAAGCTTTCTTT CASSLIYTEAFF
NA TRBJ2-5 TRBV24-1 NA TGTGCCACCTCCGCAATGGGGGGGGCCCAAGAGACCCAGTACTTC CATSAMGGAQETQYF
many TRBJ2-2 TRBV20-1 TRBD2 TGCAGTGCTAGAGTCGGGAGGCTACCCCCCGGGGAGCTGTTTTTT CSARVGRLPPGELFF
NA TRBJ1-5 TRBV11-2 TRBD1 TGTGCCAGCAGCTTAGCAGGGGGATTGCCCCAGCATTTT CASSLAGGLPQHF
NA TRBJ1-5 TRBV30 TRBD1 TGTGCCTGGAGTCCGGGACAGGGTTATCAGCCCCAGCATTTT CAWSPGQGYQPQHF